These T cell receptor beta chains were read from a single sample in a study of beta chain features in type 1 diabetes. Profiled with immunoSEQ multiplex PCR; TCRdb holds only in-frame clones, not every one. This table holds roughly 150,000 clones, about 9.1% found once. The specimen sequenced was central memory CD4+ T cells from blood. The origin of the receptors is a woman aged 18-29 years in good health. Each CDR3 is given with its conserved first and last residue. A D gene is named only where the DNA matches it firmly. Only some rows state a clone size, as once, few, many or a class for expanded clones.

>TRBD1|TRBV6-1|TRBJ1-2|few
CASGGQALANYGYTF
TGTGCCAGCGGGGGACAGGCCCTAGCTAACTATGGCTACACCTTC
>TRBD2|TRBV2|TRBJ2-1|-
CASEGAGDSNEQFF
TGTGCCAGCGAGGGAGCGGGAGATAGCAATGAGCAGTTCTTC
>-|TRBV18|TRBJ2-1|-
CASLRAGGFDNEQFF
TGTGCCAGCCTCCGGGCCGGCGGGTTTGACAATGAGCAGTTCTTC
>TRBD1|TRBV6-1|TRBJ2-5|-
CASRVRGETQYF
TGTGCCAGCAGGGTCAGGGGGGAGACCCAGTACTTC
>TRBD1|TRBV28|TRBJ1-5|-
CASSWGQGDQPQHF
TGTGCCAGCTCCTGGGGGCAGGGGGATCAGCCCCAGCATTTT
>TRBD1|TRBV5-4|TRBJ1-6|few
CASSLEGGNSPLHF
TGTGCCAGCAGCTTGGAAGGGGGCAATTCACCCCTCCACTTT
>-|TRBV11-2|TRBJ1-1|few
CASSFKGDTEAFF
TGTGCCAGCAGCTTCAAGGGGGACACTGAAGCTTTCTTT
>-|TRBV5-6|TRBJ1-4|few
CASSLPDRNEKLFF
TGTGCCAGCAGCTTGCCCGACAGGAATGAAAAACTGTTTTTT
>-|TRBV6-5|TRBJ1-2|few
CASTGDMLGYTF
TGTGCCAGCACCGGGGACATGCTTGGCTACACCTTC
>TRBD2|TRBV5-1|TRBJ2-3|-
CASSLGLAVDTDTQYF
TGCGCCAGCAGCTTGGGACTAGCGGTGGACACAGATACGCAGTATTTT
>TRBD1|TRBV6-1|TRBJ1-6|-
CASRRGQGTSPLHF
TGTGCCAGCAGGCGGGGACAGGGCACCTCACCCCTCCACTTT
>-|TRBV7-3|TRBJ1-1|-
CASSPVPNTEAFF
TGTGCCAGCAGCCCAGTACCGAACACTGAAGCTTTCTTT
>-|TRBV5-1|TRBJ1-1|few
CASSYQGANTEAFF
TGCGCCAGCAGCTACCAGGGCGCGAACACTGAAGCTTTCTTT
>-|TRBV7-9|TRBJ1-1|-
CASSSYLGPGPKAFF
TGTGCCAGCAGCTCATATTTGGGGCCCGGCCCTAAAGCTTTCTTT
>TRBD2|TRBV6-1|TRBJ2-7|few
CASRAGGGSTYEQYF
TGTGCCAGCAGAGCCGGGGGGGGCAGTACCTACGAGCAGTACTTC
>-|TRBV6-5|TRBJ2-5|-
CASSLLRWETQYF
TGTGCCAGCAGTTTATTGCGCTGGGAGACCCAGTACTTC
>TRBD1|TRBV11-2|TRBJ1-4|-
CASSPGQVNEKLFF
TGTGCCAGCAGCCCCGGACAGGTTAATGAAAAACTGTTTTTT
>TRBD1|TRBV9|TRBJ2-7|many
CASRKTGGSYEQYF
TGTGCCAGCAGAAAGACAGGGGGTTCCTACGAGCAGTACTTC
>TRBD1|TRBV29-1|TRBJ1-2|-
CSVPQGGYGYTF
TGCAGCGTTCCACAGGGGGGATACGGCTACACCTTC
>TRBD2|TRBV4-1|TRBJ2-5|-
CASSQGRGGRLETQYF
TGCGCCAGCAGCCAAGGAAGGGGCGGGAGGCTGGAGACCCAGTACTTC
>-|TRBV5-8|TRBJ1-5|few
CASYLRVTGVNQPQHF
TGTGCCAGCTACTTGAGAGTAACGGGGGTCAATCAGCCCCAGCATTTT
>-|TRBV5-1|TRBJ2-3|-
CASSRNSPGADTQYF
TGCGCCAGCAGCCGCAATTCACCAGGGGCAGATACGCAGTATTTT
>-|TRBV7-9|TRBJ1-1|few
CASSLQGGSTEAFF
TGTGCCAGCAGCTTACAGGGTGGCAGCACTGAAGCTTTCTTT
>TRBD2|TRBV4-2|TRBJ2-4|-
CASSQISGSGGARLQYF
TGTGCCAGCAGCCAAATAAGCGGGAGCGGGGGGGCCCGGTTACAGTACTTC
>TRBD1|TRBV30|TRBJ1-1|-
CAWRDTGTGGFYLTFEAFF
TGTGCCTGGAGAGATACCGGGACAGGGGGCTTTTACCTCACCTTCGAAGCTTTCTTT
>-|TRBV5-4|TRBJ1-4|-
CASSLQGRVGEKLFF
TGTGCCAGCAGCCTTCAGGGGAGAGTAGGTGAAAAACTGTTTTTT
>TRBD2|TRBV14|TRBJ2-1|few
CASSRSGRPYNEQFF
TGTGCCAGCAGCCGTAGCGGGAGGCCCTACAATGAGCAGTTCTTC
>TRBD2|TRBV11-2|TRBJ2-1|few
CASSLDNLAVNEQFF
TGTGCCAGCAGCTTAGATAACCTAGCGGTTAATGAGCAGTTCTTC
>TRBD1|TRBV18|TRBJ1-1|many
CASSLDRVNTEAFF
TGTGCCAGCTCTCTTGACAGGGTGAACACTGAAGCTTTCTTT
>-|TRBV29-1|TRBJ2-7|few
CSAETDYYEQYF
TGCAGCGCTGAGACCGACTACTACGAGCAGTACTTC
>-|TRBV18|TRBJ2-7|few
CASSPDRPPLEQYF
TGTGCCAGCTCACCGGACAGACCCCCTCTTGAGCAGTACTTC
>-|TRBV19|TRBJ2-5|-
CASSIRGQNQETQYF
TGTGCCAGTAGTATCCGTGGGCAAAATCAAGAGACCCAGTACTTC
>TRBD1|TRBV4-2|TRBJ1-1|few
CASSQELGDRGNTEAFF
TGTGCCAGCAGCCAAGAGTTGGGGGACAGGGGGAACACTGAAGCTTTCTTT
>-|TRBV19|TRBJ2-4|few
CASSIQGRDIQYF
TGTGCCAGTAGTATACAGGGTCGCGACATTCAGTACTTC
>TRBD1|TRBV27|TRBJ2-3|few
CASSFTGGQTDTQYF
TGTGCCAGCAGTTTCACAGGGGGCCAGACAGATACGCAGTATTTT